This T cell receptor (beta chain) emerged from a study of blood T cell repertoires in COVID-19. For the study at large: Both acute and convalescent COVID-19 samples were obtained from the United States, Italy and Spain. PBMCs, B-cell-depleted T cells, or T cells provided the cDNA or gDNA that made up the material.

Clones were read by immunoSEQ multiplex PCR, and TCRdb kept only the in-frame ones, dropping some. The sample has more than 200,000 clones, roughly nine tenths seen once; the top ten hold approximately 0.66%. V was cut by 4 bases and J by 2 bases, with 11 bases left in between. Germline V gives CDR1 MGHRA, CDR2 YSYEKL. The CDR3 consists of 14 residues. The source of this sequence is a man aged 35 to 55 with acute or convalescent COVID-19. The V gene is TRBV4-1, the J gene TRBJ2-5; possible D gene TRBD1, 6 bases. Sample: peripheral blood. CDR3 protein: CASSLRQDQETQYF. The CDR3 DNA sequence: TGCGCCAGCAGCCTACGACAGGATCAAGAGACCCAGTACTTC.